The entry below describes one T cell receptor (beta chain). Antigen: not known. RNA, at roughly 0.5 to 1 ug, was reverse transcribed with random hexamers. The method of amplification for TCR beta CDR3 was immunoSEQ multiplex PCR, covering 54 Vbeta and 13 Jbeta. From the immunoSEQ multiplex PCR reads, TCRdb called clonotypes with MiXCR, one entry per CDR3 protein. Here the sample spans some 200,000 distinct CDR3 sequences, more than 85% being singletons. The sample comes from a study of CD8 T cells in Susac syndrome. Study-level points and caveats: Susac-specific public clones found in total CD8+ repertoires numbered 15 to 20, and those in CD8+ TEMRA repertoires numbered 4 to 6. Among people with Susac, CD8+ clonal expansion was greatest in TEMRA cells and active patients.

Negative magnetic isolation gave CD8+ and CD4+ cells; FACS enriched CD8+ TEMRA. Trimming pared 0 bases from V and 5 bases from J, leaving 5 bases between. The V gene's germline CDR1 is MNHNS and CDR2 SASEGT. This CDR3 has 12 residues. Sequencing input: CD8+ T cells from PBMCs. The genes are TRBV6-1 and TRBJ2-7; no firm D call. This TCR derives from a human donor with Susac syndrome. For the CDR3, the DNA is TGTGCCAGCAGTGAAGCGCTCAACGAGCAGTACTTC. This codes for CASSEALNEQYF.